Listed below are T cell receptor beta chains from one sample, sequenced in a study of tumor-infiltrating lymphocytes in localized non-small cell lung cancer. Data came from immunoSEQ multiplex PCR; TCRdb stores just in-frame clones and leaves some out. Among under 15,000 clones, 70% to 90% were seen once, and the ten largest hold roughly 8.7%. Sequences were obtained from lung tumor tissue. Receptors were obtained from a human donor with non-small cell lung cancer. The CDR3 runs from the conserved cysteine through the conserved F or W. The D gene is left open where the match is weak. The listing skips clone size in some rows; elsewhere it reads once, few, many or a size class.

d_call j_call v_call clone_size cdr3_aa cdr3_nt
TRBD1 TRBJ1-2 TRBV2 - CASSADRTGNYGYTF TGTGCCAGCAGTGCTGATAGGACAGGGAACTATGGCTACACCTTC
- TRBJ2-6 TRBV18 - CASSPNGANVLTF TGTGCCAGCTCACCAAATGGGGCCAACGTCCTGACTTTC
TRBD1 TRBJ1-3 TRBV14 - CASSHRQGAGNTIYF TGTGCCAGCAGCCACCGACAGGGAGCGGGAAACACCATATATTTT
TRBD2 TRBJ2-3 TRBV11-2 - CASSSRGGGEITDTQYF TGTGCCAGCAGCTCCCGGGGGGGAGGGGAAATCACAGATACGCAGTATTTT
TRBD2 TRBJ2-1 TRBV12-5 - CASGPGTSGIGEQFF TGTGCTAGTGGTCCTGGGACTAGCGGGATCGGAGAGCAGTTCTTC
- TRBJ2-1 TRBV7-2 few CASSLVVANEQFF TGTGCCAGCAGCTTAGTAGTAGCCAATGAGCAGTTCTTC
TRBD2 TRBJ2-1 TRBV15 few CATSRDWAGRVNEQFF TGTGCCACCAGCAGAGATTGGGCAGGGAGGGTCAATGAGCAGTTCTTC
TRBD1 TRBJ2-7 TRBV28 few CASRPQGALYEQYF TGTGCCAGCAGACCGCAGGGGGCCCTTTACGAGCAGTACTTC
- TRBJ1-2 TRBV5-1 - CASSLGLGYGYTF TGCGCCAGCAGCTTGGGACTTGGCTATGGCTACACCTTC
TRBD2 TRBJ2-5 TRBV27 - CASSFLAGGPGETQYF TGTGCCAGCAGTTTTCTAGCGGGAGGGCCGGGAGAGACCCAGTACTTC
- TRBJ2-7 TRBV5-1 - CASSLADSFYEQYF TGCGCCAGCAGCTTGGCCGACAGTTTCTACGAGCAGTACTTC
TRBD2 TRBJ2-1 TRBV2 once CASSDGLAGVNEQFF TGTGCCAGCAGTGACGGACTAGCGGGAGTCAATGAGCAGTTCTTC
- TRBJ1-3 TRBV9 - CASSVDMGGNTIYF TGTGCCAGCAGCGTAGACATGGGAGGAAACACCATATATTTT
- TRBJ2-2 TRBV5-4 - CASSPWSTGELFF TGTGCCAGCAGCCCATGGTCCACCGGGGAGCTGTTTTTT
TRBD1 TRBJ2-7 TRBV6-6 - CASSSGQGAQEQYF TGTGCCAGCAGTTCGGGGCAGGGGGCCCAGGAGCAGTACTTC
- TRBJ2-7 TRBV11-2 - CASSPLNPLGREQYF TGTGCCAGCAGCCCCCTCAACCCCCTCGGAAGGGAGCAGTACTTC
- TRBJ2-7 TRBV5-1 - CASSLADAYEQYF TGCGCCAGCAGCTTGGCGGATGCCTACGAGCAGTACTTC
- TRBJ1-1 TRBV18 once CASSLGGRGTEAFF TGTGCCAGCTCCCTCGGGGGACGGGGCACTGAAGCTTTCTTT
- TRBJ1-1 TRBV6-1 - CASSEGPETEAFF TGTGCCAGCAGTGAGGGACCGGAAACTGAAGCTTTCTTT
TRBD2 TRBJ2-7 TRBV5-1 - CASSLLASGNYEQYF TGCGCCAGCAGCTTGCTTGCTAGCGGCAACTACGAGCAGTACTTC
- TRBJ2-3 TRBV9 - CASSVEDTQYF TGTGCCAGCAGCGTAGAGGATACGCAGTATTTT
- TRBJ1-5 TRBV5-1 - CASSPEGGSSQPQHF TGCGCCAGCAGCCCGGAGGGGGGGTCTAGTCAGCCCCAGCATTTT
TRBD2 TRBJ2-1 TRBV2 - CASSGASGPFEQFF TGTGCCAGCAGTGGGGCTAGCGGGCCTTTTGAGCAGTTCTTC
- TRBJ1-4 TRBV9 - CASSVGSGGLNEKLFF TGTGCCAGCAGCGTAGGGAGCGGGGGCTTAAATGAAAAACTGTTTTTT
- TRBJ1-5 TRBV10-2 - CASSESSFLGAKVAQHF TGCGCCAGCAGTGAGTCGTCGTTCCTAGGAGCGAAGGTGGCCCAGCATTTT
- TRBJ1-5 TRBV6-6 few CASSPGGSLQPQHF TGTGCCAGCAGCCCCGGGGGTTCTTTGCAGCCCCAGCATTTT
TRBD2 TRBJ2-7 TRBV29-1 - CSVLREGGDEQYF TGCAGCGTCCTCCGGGAGGGCGGAGACGAGCAGTACTTC
- TRBJ1-5 TRBV7-8 - CASSLDRGNQPQHF TGTGCCAGCAGCTTAGACCGAGGCAATCAGCCCCAGCATTTT
- TRBJ1-2 TRBV28 - CASSFNYRDFYGYTF TGTGCCAGCAGTTTCAACTACAGGGACTTCTATGGCTACACCTTC
- TRBJ2-1 TRBV6-5 - CASSDSPAYNEQFF TGTGCCAGCAGTGACTCTCCCGCATACAATGAGCAGTTCTTC
TRBD1 TRBJ1-2 TRBV30 few CALERDRDIYGYTF TGTGCCTTAGAGCGGGACAGAGATATCTATGGCTACACCTTC
TRBD1 TRBJ1-6 TRBV6-6 few CASLGQSNSPLHF TGTGCCAGCCTGGGACAGAGTAATTCACCCCTCCACTTT
TRBD2 TRBJ2-1 TRBV7-9 - CASSSNPLAGNEQFF TGTGCCAGCAGTTCAAACCCTCTAGCGGGTAATGAGCAGTTCTTC
TRBD2 TRBJ2-7 TRBV2 - CASSEVAGDPEQYF TGTGCCAGCAGTGAAGTAGCGGGAGACCCCGAGCAGTACTTC
- TRBJ1-1 TRBV2 once CASSEEMNTEAFF TGTGCCAGCAGTGAAGAGATGAACACTGAAGCTTTCTTT
TRBD2 TRBJ2-2 TRBV11-2 - CASRRTSAANTGELFF TGTGCCAGCAGACGAACTAGCGCCGCGAACACCGGGGAGCTGTTTTTT
TRBD1 TRBJ2-7 TRBV5-6 few CASSPAGTGTYEQYF TGTGCCAGCAGCCCGGCCGGGACAGGGACCTACGAGCAGTACTTC
- TRBJ2-7 TRBV6-7 few CAFPTLRYEQYF TGTGCTTTCCCGACCTTACGCTACGAGCAGTACTTC
- TRBJ2-5 TRBV29-1 - CSGWGIGETQYF TGCAGCGGTTGGGGCATCGGAGAGACCCAGTACTTC
- TRBJ1-2 TRBV4-2 - CASSPSIGDGYTF TGTGCCAGCAGCCCCTCCATAGGGGATGGCTACACCTTC
TRBD2 TRBJ2-5 TRBV7-9 - CASSLWRIRREVQETQYF TGTGCCAGCAGCCTCTGGAGGATCCGACGGGAGGTCCAAGAGACCCAGTACTTC
TRBD1 TRBJ1-1 TRBV10-2 - CASSESRTGEAFF TGCGCCAGCAGTGAGTCCAGGACAGGTGAAGCTTTCTTT
TRBD2 TRBJ2-3 TRBV5-1 once CASSVGLAGGPGTDTQYF TGCGCCAGCAGCGTGGGACTAGCGGGAGGGCCGGGAACAGATACGCAGTATTTT
- TRBJ2-1 TRBV18 - CASSPRNEQFF TGTGCCAGCTCGCCTCGAAATGAGCAGTTCTTC
- TRBJ2-5 TRBV5-6 - CASSLPSEETQYF TGTGCCAGCAGCTTGCCGTCAGAAGAGACCCAGTACTTC
- TRBJ2-5 TRBV21-1 - CASSKAQASGSQETQYF TGTGCCAGCAGCAAAGCGCAAGCTAGCGGGTCTCAAGAGACCCAGTACTTC
TRBD2 TRBJ2-2 TRBV5-1 - CASSLRLAAMAGELFF TGCGCCAGCAGCTTGAGACTAGCGGCTATGGCCGGGGAGCTGTTTTTT
- TRBJ2-6 TRBV27 - CASSLFQGGANVLTF TGTGCCAGCAGTTTATTTCAGGGTGGGGCCAACGTCCTGACTTTC
TRBD2 TRBJ2-1 TRBV6-1 - CASSESSGSPYNEQFF TGTGCCAGCAGTGAAAGCAGCGGGAGCCCCTACAATGAGCAGTTCTTC
TRBD1 TRBJ2-7 TRBV27 few CASSPLGQGQSYEQYF TGTGCCAGCAGTCCGTTGGGACAGGGGCAATCCTACGAGCAGTACTTC
- TRBJ2-1 TRBV18 - CASSPPYNEQFF TGTGCCAGCTCACCGCCCTACAATGAGCAGTTCTTC
- TRBJ2-1 TRBV2 once CASKRSGGEQFF TGTGCCAGCAAACGTAGCGGAGGTGAGCAGTTCTTC
- TRBJ2-1 TRBV27 - CASSLFREIYNEQFF TGTGCCAGCAGTTTATTTCGGGAGATCTACAATGAGCAGTTCTTC
- TRBJ2-1 TRBV11-2 - CAAGSYNEQFF TGTGCGGCCGGCTCCTACAATGAGCAGTTCTTC
- TRBJ2-7 TRBV13 - CASSHSPNEQYF TGTGCCAGCAGCCACTCCCCCAACGAGCAGTACTTC
- TRBJ1-1 TRBV28 - CASSDTGTSSSREAFF TGTGCCAGCAGTGACACAGGGACTTCTTCCTCCAGGGAAGCTTTCTTT
TRBD1 TRBJ1-5 TRBV9 - CASSPGQNSNQPQHF TGTGCCAGCAGCCCGGGACAGAATAGCAATCAGCCCCAGCATTTT
TRBD1 TRBJ2-3 TRBV14 - CASSRFGTGGNRQYF TGTGCCAGCAGCCGCTTCGGGACAGGGGGAAATAGGCAGTATTTT
- TRBJ1-2 TRBV28 - CASTWGGLGGYTF TGTGCCAGCACATGGGGAGGGCTAGGAGGCTACACCTTC